This T cell receptor beta chain was obtained from a study of cytomegalovirus exposure and HLA in healthy donors. Study conclusions and caveats: Many donors shared some public TCRs, even though most TCR sequences were rare. It was reported in a later analysis that an Asian-associated ancestry cluster showed fewer N-insertions than the approximately 700-donor mean. HLA allele associations emerged for around 15,000 TCR beta sequences in a later analysis, at 0.05 false discovery rate.

Details on this clone: Its antigen is unidentified.

CDR3 size: 15 residues. The ends lost 2 bases at V and 4 bases at J; junction bases unmatched: 4. Germline V gene sequence: CDR1 KGHSH, CDR2 LQKENI. Vbeta (60) and Jbeta (13) primers were used in the PCR. Profiling relied on immunoSEQ multiplex PCR, and the TCRdb table lists in-frame clones only, not all of them. The data show 70,000 to 85,000 clones, approximately 57% seen once. The receptor was derived from a young man in good health and CMV-seropositive. The V call is TRBV18, the J call TRBJ2-1; 8 positions agree with TRBD2. Sequenced sample: PBMCs. This CDR3 is CASSPSLAAYNEQFF. Written as DNA, the CDR3 is TGTGCCAGCTCACCATCACTAGCGGCGTACAATGAGCAGTTCTTC.